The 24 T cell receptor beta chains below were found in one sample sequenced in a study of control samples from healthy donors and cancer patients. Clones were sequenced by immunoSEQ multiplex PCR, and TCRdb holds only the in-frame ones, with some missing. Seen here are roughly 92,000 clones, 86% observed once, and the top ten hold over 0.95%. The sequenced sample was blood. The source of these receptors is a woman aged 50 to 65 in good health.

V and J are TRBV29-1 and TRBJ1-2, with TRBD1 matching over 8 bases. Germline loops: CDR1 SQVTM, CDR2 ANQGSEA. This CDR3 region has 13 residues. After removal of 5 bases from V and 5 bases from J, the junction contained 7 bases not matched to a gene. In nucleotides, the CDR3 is TGCAGCGTTTATGACAGGGGTTGGTATGGCTACACCTTC. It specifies CSVYDRGWYGYTF.

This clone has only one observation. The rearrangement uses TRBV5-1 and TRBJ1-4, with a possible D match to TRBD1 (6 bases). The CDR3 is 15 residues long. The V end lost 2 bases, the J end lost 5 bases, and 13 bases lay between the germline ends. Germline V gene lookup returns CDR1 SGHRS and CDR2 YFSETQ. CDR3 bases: TGCGCCAGCAGCTTAGCCGGGACAAGGAATGAAAAACTGTTTTTT. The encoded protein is CASSLAGTRNEKLFF.

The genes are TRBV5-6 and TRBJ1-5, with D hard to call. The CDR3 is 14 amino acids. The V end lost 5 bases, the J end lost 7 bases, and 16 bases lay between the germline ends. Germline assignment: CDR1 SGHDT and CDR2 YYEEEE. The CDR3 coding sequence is TGTGCCAGCAGGTCTGTAGGTAGGTGGCAGCCCCAGCATTTT. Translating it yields CASRSVGRWQPQHF.

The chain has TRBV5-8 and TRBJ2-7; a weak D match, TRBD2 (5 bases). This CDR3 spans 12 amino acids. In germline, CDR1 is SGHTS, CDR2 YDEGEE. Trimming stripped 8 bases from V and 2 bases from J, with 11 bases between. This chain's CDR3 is CASERDPYEQYF. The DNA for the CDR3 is TGTGCCAGTGAGAGGGATCCCTACGAGCAGTACTTC.

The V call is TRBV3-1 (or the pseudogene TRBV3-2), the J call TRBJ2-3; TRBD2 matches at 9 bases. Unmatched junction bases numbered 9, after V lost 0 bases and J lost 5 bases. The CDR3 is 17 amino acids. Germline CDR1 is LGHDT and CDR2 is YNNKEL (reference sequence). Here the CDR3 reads CASSQEASGVPGDTQYF. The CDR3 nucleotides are TGTGCCAGCAGCCAAGAGGCTAGCGGGGTCCCCGGAGATACGCAGTATTTT.

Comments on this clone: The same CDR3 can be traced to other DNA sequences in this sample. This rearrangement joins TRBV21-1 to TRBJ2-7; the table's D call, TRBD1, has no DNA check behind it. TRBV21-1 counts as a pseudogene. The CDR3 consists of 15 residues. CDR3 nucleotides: TGTGCCAGCAGCAAAGAGGGGGTGGGCACATACGAGCAGTACTTC. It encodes CASSKEGVGTYEQYF.

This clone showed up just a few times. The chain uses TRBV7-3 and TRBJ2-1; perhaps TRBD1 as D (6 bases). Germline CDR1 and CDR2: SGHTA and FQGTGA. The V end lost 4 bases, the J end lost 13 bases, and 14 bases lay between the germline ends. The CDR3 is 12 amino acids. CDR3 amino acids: CASSSYGGYQFF. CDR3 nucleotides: TGTGCCAGCAGCTCCTATGGGGGCTACCAGTTCTTC.

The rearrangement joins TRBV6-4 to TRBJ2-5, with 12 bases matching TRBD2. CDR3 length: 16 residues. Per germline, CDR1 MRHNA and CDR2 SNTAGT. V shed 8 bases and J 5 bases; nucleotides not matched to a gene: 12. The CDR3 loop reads CASVGLAGHEGETQYF. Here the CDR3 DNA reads TGTGCCAGCGTAGGACTAGCGGGACATGAGGGTGAGACCCAGTACTTC.

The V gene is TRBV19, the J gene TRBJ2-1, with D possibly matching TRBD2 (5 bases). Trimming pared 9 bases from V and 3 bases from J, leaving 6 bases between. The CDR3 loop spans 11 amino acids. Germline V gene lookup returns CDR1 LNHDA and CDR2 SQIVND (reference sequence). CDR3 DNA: TGTGCCAGCCGGGGCTACAATGAGCAGTTCTTC. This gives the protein CASRGYNEQFF. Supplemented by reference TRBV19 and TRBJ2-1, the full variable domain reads DGGITQSPKYLFRKEGQNVTLSCEQNLNHDAMYWYRQDPGQGLRLIYYSQIVNDFQKGDIAEGYSVSREKKESFPLTVTSAQKNPTAFYLCASRGYNEQFFGPGTRLTVL.

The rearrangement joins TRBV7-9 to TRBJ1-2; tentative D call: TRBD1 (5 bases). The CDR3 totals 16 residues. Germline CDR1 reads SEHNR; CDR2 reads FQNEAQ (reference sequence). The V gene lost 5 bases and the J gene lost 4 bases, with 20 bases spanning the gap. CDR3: CASSQGPGSIVYGYTF. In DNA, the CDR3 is TGTGCCAGCAGCCAAGGTCCAGGGTCTATCGTCTATGGCTACACCTTC.

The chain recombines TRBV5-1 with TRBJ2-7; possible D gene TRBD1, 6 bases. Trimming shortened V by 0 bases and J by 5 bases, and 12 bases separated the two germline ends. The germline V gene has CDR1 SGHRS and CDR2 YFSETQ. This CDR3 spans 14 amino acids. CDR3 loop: CASSLGQVKDEQYF. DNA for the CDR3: TGCGCCAGCAGCTTGGGACAGGTAAAGGACGAGCAGTACTTC.

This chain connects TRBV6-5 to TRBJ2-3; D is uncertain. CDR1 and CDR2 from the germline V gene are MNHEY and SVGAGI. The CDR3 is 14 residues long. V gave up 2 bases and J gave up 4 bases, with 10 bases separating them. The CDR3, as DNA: TGTGCCAGCAGTTACGGACGCAGTGCAGATACGCAGTATTTT. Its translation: CASSYGRSADTQYF.

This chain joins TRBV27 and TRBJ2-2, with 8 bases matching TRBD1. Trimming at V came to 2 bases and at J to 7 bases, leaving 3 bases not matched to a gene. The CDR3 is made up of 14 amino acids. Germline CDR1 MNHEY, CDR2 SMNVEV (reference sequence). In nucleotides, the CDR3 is TGTGCCAGCAGTTTACAGGGGGCGGGCGGGGAGCTGTTTTTT. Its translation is CASSLQGAGGELFF.

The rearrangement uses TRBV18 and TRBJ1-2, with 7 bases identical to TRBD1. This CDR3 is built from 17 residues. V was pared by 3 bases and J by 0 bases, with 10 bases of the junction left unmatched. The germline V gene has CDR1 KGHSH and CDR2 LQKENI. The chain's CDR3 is CASSPRTGELANYGYTF. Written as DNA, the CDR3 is TGTGCCAGCTCACCTAGGACAGGAGAGCTTGCTAACTATGGCTACACCTTC.

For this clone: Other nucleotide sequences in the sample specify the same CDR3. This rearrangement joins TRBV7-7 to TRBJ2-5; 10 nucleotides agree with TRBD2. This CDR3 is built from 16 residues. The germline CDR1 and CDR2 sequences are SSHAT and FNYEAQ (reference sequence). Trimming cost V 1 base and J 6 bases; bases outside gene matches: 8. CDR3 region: CASSLGSGGAEKTQYF. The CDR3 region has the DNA TGTGCCAGCAGCTTAGGAAGCGGGGGGGCTGAAAAGACCCAGTACTTC.

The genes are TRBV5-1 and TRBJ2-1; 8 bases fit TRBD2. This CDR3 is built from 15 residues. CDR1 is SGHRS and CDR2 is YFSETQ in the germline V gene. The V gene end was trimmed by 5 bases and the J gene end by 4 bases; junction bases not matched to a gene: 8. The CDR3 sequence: CASRGGLAEYNEQFF. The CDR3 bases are TGCGCCAGCAGAGGAGGACTAGCCGAATACAATGAGCAGTTCTTC.

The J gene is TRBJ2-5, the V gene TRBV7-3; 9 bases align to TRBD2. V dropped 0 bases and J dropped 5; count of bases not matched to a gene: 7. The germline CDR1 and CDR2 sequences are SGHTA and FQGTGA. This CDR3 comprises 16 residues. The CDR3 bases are TGTGCCAGCAGCTTAACGGGGCGGGGGGGACCCGAGACCCAGTACTTC. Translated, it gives CASSLTGRGGPETQYF.

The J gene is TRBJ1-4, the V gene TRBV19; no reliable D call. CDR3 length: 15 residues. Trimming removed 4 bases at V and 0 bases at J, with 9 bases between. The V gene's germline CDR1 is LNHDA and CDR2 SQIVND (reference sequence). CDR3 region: CASSTGFATNEKLFF. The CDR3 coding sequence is TGTGCCAGTAGTACCGGATTTGCAACTAATGAAAAACTGTTTTTT.

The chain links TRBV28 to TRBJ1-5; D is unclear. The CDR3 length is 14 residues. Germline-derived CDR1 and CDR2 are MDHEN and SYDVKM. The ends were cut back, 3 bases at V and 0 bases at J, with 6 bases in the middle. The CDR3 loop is CASSFGVSNQPQHF. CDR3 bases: TGTGCCAGCAGTTTTGGGGTTAGCAATCAGCCCCAGCATTTT.

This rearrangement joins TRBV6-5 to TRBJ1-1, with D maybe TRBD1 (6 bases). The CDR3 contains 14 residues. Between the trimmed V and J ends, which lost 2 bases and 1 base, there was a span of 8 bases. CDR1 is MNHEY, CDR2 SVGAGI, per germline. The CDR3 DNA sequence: TGTGCCAGCAGTTACAAGGGGGAGAACACTGAAGCTTTCTTT. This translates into CASSYKGENTEAFF.

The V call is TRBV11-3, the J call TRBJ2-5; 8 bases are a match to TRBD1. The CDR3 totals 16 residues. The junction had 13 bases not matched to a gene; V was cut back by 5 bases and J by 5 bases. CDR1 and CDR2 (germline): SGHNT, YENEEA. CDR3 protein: CASSPRWQGAGETQYF. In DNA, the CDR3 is TGTGCCAGCAGCCCCCGATGGCAGGGGGCAGGGGAGACCCAGTACTTC.

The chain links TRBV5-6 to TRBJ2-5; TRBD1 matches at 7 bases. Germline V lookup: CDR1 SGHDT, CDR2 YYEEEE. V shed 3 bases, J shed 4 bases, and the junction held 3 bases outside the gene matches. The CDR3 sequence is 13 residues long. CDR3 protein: CASSSPGGETQYF. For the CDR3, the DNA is TGTGCCAGCAGCTCTCCAGGGGGAGAGACCCAGTACTTC.

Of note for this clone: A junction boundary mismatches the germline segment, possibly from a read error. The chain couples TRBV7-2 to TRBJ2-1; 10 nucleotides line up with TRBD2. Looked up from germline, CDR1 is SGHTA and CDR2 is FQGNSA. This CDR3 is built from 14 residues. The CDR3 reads CANSPLVLAGDRFF. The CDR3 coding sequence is TGTGCCAACAGCCCTCTCGTTCTAGCGGGGGACAGGTTCTTC.

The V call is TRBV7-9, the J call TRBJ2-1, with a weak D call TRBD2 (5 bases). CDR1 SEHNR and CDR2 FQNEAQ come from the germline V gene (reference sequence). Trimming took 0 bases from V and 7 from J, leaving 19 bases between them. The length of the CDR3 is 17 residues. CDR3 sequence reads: CASSLAPVSGSPNEQFF. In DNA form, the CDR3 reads TGTGCCAGCAGCTTAGCGCCTGTCAGCGGAAGTCCGAATGAGCAGTTCTTC.